One and the same sample provided the 12 T cell receptor beta chains below, sequenced in a study of CD8 T cells in ankylosing spondylitis. General study results and limits: What appeared characteristic of ankylosing spondylitis blood was a TCR beta motif of about eight highly homologous variants.

TCRdb processed the 5' RACE reads anew with MiXCR; each CDR3 protein has one entry. The profile shows some 330,000 distinct CDR3 sequences, 6.5% to 10% of them singletons. These TCRs are of unknown antigen specificity. The specimen sequenced was blood, either unsorted or a sorted T cell fraction (not recorded which). The source of these receptors is a male donor with ankylosing spondylitis.

The chain is built from TRBV28 and TRBJ2-5, with a tentative D call TRBD1 (5 bases). V lost 6 bases and J 1 base, leaving 12 bases between the germline ends. This CDR3 comprises 14 residues. In germline, CDR1 is MDHEN, CDR2 SYDVKM. DNA of the CDR3: TGTGCCAGCAGCCGTCATGGGGCCCAAGAGACCCAGTACTTC. Translating gives CASSRHGAQETQYF.

J is TRBJ2-7 and V is TRBV6-6; a possible D gene is TRBD1 (6 bases). V shed 6 bases and J shed 4 bases, with 10 bases lying between them. The CDR3 is made up of 12 amino acids. CDR1 is MNHNY, CDR2 SVGAGI, per germline (reference sequence). In nucleotides, the CDR3 is TGTGCCAGCAGGCGCGGACAGTACGAGCAGTACTTC. The encoded protein is CASRRGQYEQYF.

This clonotype was seen a few times. The V and J genes are TRBV5-1 and TRBJ2-7; D is uncertain. The CDR3 totals 13 residues. Trimming shortened V by 0 bases and J by 5 bases, and 9 bases separated the two germline ends. The germline V gene has CDR1 SGHRS and CDR2 YFSETQ. CDR3 in amino acids: CASSLEIGNEQYF. For the CDR3, the DNA is TGCGCCAGCAGCTTGGAAATAGGGAACGAGCAGTACTTC.

This clonotype has just a few counts. The genes are TRBV9 and TRBJ1-5, with 9 bases fitting TRBD1. Germline V CDR1 and CDR2: SGDLS, YYNGEE. V was pared by 2 bases and J by 1 base, with 1 base of the junction left unmatched. This CDR3 spans 15 amino acids. The CDR3 region is CASSVGQGSNQPQHF. The DNA for the CDR3 is TGTGCCAGCAGCGTCGGACAGGGGAGCAATCAGCCCCAGCATTTT.

This clonotype was detected ten times or more. The rearrangement uses TRBV10-3 and TRBJ1-1, with D perhaps matching TRBD1 (6 bases). Deletions cut 5 bases from V and 2 bases from J, with 12 bases between. The CDR3 covers 14 residues. Germline CDR1 and CDR2: ENHRY and SYGVKD. CDR3 residues: CAISPGATNTEAFF. CDR3 coding DNA: TGTGCCATCAGTCCAGGGGCCACAAACACTGAAGCTTTCTTT.

CDR3 sequence (DNA): TGCAGTGCCGAACAGGGATGGTCGAATGAGCAGTTCTTC. Its translation: CSAEQGWSNEQFF. The chain employs TRBV20-1 and TRBJ2-1, with D perhaps TRBD1 (6 bases). CDR1 and CDR2 from the germline V gene are DFQATT and SNEGSKA (reference sequence). This CDR3 is 13 amino acids long. V was pared by 6 bases and J by 7 bases, with 16 bases between.

The chain recombines TRBV5-1 with TRBJ2-7, with a possible D match to TRBD1 (6 bases). Germline CDR1 and CDR2: SGHRS and YFSETQ. The V end was cut by 0 bases, the J end by 6 bases, with 16 bases between. The CDR3 spans 15 residues. DNA of the CDR3: TGCGCCAGCAGCTTGGATGGGACACCCATCAGCGAGCAGTACTTC. Its translation is CASSLDGTPISEQYF.

The genes are TRBV16 and TRBJ1-5; no clear D gene. V was pared by 0 bases and J by 5 bases, with 8 bases between. This CDR3 comprises 14 residues. Germline V gene data show CDR1 as KGHSY and CDR2 as FQNENV. Here the CDR3 reads CASSQSGKDQPQHF. The CDR3 DNA sequence: TGTGCCAGCAGCCAATCAGGGAAAGATCAGCCCCAGCATTTT.

This sequence joins TRBV13 and TRBJ1-1; D gene unclear. V was pared by 5 bases and J by 6 bases, with 13 bases between. The germline gives CDR1 PRHDT, CDR2 FYEKMQ (reference sequence). The CDR3 length is 13 residues. In DNA form, the CDR3 reads TGTGCCAGCAGCGTTTTCGGCTCCGCTGAAGCTTTCTTT. Amino acid sequence: CASSVFGSAEAFF.

This clonotype came up many times. The chain recombines TRBV9 with TRBJ2-5, with TRBD2 identical over 14 bases. This CDR3 spans 15 amino acids. Germline CDR1 and CDR2: SGDLS and YYNGEE. V trimming: 4 bases; J trimming: 5 bases; junction bases outside the gene matches: 4. The CDR3 DNA sequence: TGTGCCAGCAGCTTCGGGACTAGCGGGAGTGAGACCCAGTACTTC. This codes for CASSFGTSGSETQYF.

This clonotype was recorded at least ten times. The chain employs TRBV12-3 or TRBV12-4 and TRBJ1-5; maybe TRBD1 (5 bases). The CDR3 is 13 residues long. V was clipped by 6 bases and J by 7 bases, with 13 bases between them. The CDR3 here is CASRSWGEQPQHF. CDR3 in DNA: TGTGCCAGCAGATCTTGGGGGGAGCAGCCCCAGCATTTT.

J is TRBJ2-1 and V is TRBV28; perhaps TRBD2 as D (5 bases). V gave up 2 bases and J gave up 8 bases, with 16 bases separating them. Germline V gene data show CDR1 as MDHEN and CDR2 as SYDVKM. This CDR3 has 15 amino acids. Written as DNA, the CDR3 is TGTGCCAGCAGTTTAACCCCTCCAGAGGGCCATGAGCAGTTCTTC. Amino acid sequence: CASSLTPPEGHEQFF.